The present T cell receptor (beta chain) was sequenced within a study of human T cells and chemical hapten exposure. General study findings and limits: Expanded TCR counts at PT1 went up together with patch test score, a positive correlation.

This clonotype has at least ten counts. The antigen is undetermined. Described time point: patch test 1, 2 weeks after DPC sensitization. Specified treatment: therapeutic diphenylcyclopropenone sensitization with weekly scalp DPC. Sequencing started from total RNA isolated from unfractionated whole blood. The CDR3 sequence is 14 residues long. Looked up from germline, CDR1 is SNHLY and CDR2 is FYNNEI. V was shortened by 7 bases and J by 4 bases, with 17 bases between the two germline ends. TCRdb itself ran the RACE reads through MiXCR, one entry per CDR3 protein. The data show 300,000 to 350,000 distinct CDR3 sequences, with under 8% seen just once and 7% to 10% held by the top ten.

The chain links TRBV2 to TRBJ2-7; a weak D match, TRBD1 (6 bases). The starting material was whole blood, obtained in connection with sensitization to the hapten diphenylcyclopropenone (DPC). The sequence derives from a woman aged 18-29 years with alopecia areata. Some clones in this sample may be carry-over from other donors' samples. CDR3 in DNA: TGTGCCAGCACCGCCGGCAGGGGCACGTACGAGCAGTACTTC. Translating gives CASTAGRGTYEQYF.